This TCR beta chain was obtained from a study of blood T cell repertoires in COVID-19. Germline V gene sequence: CDR1 SGHRS, CDR2 YFSETQ. Losses at the gene ends were 4 bases for V and 4 bases for J; bases not matched to a gene: 8. The CDR3 is 15 amino acids. Clones were read by immunoSEQ multiplex PCR, and TCRdb kept only the in-frame ones, dropping some. The sample lists about 150,000 clones, approximately 84% occurring once. The clonotype originates from a woman in her fifties or sixties with acute COVID-19. The sample taken for sequencing was PBMCs or T cells enriched from blood (not recorded which). The chain links TRBV5-1 to TRBJ1-5; 7 positions agree with TRBD1. CDR3 region: CASSGGTDINQPQHF. In DNA, the CDR3 is TGCGCCAGCAGCGGAGGGACAGACATTAATCAGCCCCAGCATTTT.